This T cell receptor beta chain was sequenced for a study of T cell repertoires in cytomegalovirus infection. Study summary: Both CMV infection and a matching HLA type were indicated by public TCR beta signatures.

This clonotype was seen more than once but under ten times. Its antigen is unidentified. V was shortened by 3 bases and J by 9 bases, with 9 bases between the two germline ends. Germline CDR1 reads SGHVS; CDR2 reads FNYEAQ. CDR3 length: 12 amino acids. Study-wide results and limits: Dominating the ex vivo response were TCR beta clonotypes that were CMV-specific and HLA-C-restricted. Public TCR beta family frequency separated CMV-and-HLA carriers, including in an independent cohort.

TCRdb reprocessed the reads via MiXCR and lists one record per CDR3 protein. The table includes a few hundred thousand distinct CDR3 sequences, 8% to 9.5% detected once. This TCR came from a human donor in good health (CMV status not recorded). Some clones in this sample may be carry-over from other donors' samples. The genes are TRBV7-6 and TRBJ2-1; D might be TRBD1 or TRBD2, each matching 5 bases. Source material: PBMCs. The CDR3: CASSFGTGEQFF. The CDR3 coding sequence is TGTGCCAGCAGCTTTGGGACGGGTGAGCAGTTCTTC.